This TCR beta chain was obtained from a study of T cell clonality in common variable immunodeficiency. Study-level points and caveats: Repertoire-complication correlations in CVID were limited by patient heterogeneity.

The sample holds many counts of this clone. Antigen unknown. The read terminates 3 residues before the CDR3 end, so the remaining end is supplied by the germline J gene. Germline values: CDR1 GTSNPN, CDR2 SVGIG (reference sequence). This CDR3 comprises 15 residues. Trimming took off 3 bases at V and 5 bases at J, with 14 bases between the two ends. TCRdb's table, derived via immunoSEQ multiplex PCR, lists solely in-frame clones and lacks some. Observed are around 30,000 clones, no singletons, with the top ten taking 3.5% to 4%. The chain combines TRBV30 with TRBJ1-6; TRBD1 might be the D (6 bases). Material: peripheral blood mononuclear cells. The sequence was collected from a person between 18 and 75 years old in good health. Here the CDR3 reads CAWSKQGGNNSPLHF. The part of the CDR3 DNA that was read is TGTGCCTGGAGCAAACAGGGAGGAAATAATTCACCC.